This passage covers 30 T cell receptor beta chains from one sample sequenced in a study of blood T cells in healthy people across ages. The use of a sample-barcoded 5' primer and a J-beta primer mix characterized a second PCR of 7 to 11 cycles. TCRdb processed the 5' RACE reads anew with MiXCR; each CDR3 protein has one entry. The sample shows 950,000 to 1,200,000 distinct CDR3 sequences, 35% to 45% of them seen only once. Sequenced input: blood. These receptors came from a man aged 18 to 30 in good health.

The chain employs TRBV6-2 or TRBV6-3 and TRBJ2-1; no firm D call. Germline V gives CDR1 MNHEY, CDR2 SVGEGT. Trimming shortened V by 2 bases and J by 13 bases, and 12 bases separated the two germline ends. This CDR3 has 12 residues. The CDR3 is CASSYIGETQFF. In DNA form, the CDR3 reads TGTGCCAGCAGTTACATTGGAGAGACCCAGTTCTTC.

This clonotype has at least ten counts. The chain joins TRBV6-1 to TRBJ2-3, with 7 bases lining up with TRBD1. The CDR3 sequence is 12 residues long. Germline V lookup: CDR1 MNHNS, CDR2 SASEGT. J was trimmed by 11 bases and V by 3 bases; bases with no gene match: 5. The CDR3 reads CASSELGDRQYF. In DNA, the CDR3 is TGTGCCAGCAGTGAGCTTGGGGACAGGCAGTATTTT.

The genes are TRBV6-1 and TRBJ2-2; tentatively, D is TRBD1 or TRBD2 (5 bases each). The V end lost 4 bases, the J end lost 8 bases, and 11 bases lay between the germline ends. The V gene's germline CDR1 is MNHNS and CDR2 SASEGT. The length of the CDR3 is 13 residues. The CDR3 bases are TGTGCCAGCAGTGGGGGGAGAAAGGGGGAGCTGTTTTTT. It yields the protein CASSGGRKGELFF.

V and J are TRBV6-2 or TRBV6-3 and TRBJ1-2; D is perhaps TRBD1 (5 bases). Between the trimmed V and J ends, which lost 7 bases and 4 bases, there was a span of 13 bases. Germline V CDR1 and CDR2: MNHEY, SVGEGT. This CDR3 comprises 13 residues. The CDR3 region is CASKTGPVYGYTF. The CDR3 coding sequence is TGTGCCAGCAAAACAGGCCCGGTCTATGGCTACACCTTC.

A word on this clonotype: At one end, the junction sequence differs from germline, possibly due to a read error. V usage is TRBV7-7 and J usage is TRBJ2-1; TRBD2 agrees at 8 bases. The CDR3 is 14 amino acids. Germline CDR1 reads SSHAT; CDR2 reads FNYEAQ (reference sequence). This chain's CDR3 is CASSLAGGSNEQFF. The CDR3 DNA is TGTGCTAGCAGCTTGGCGGGGGGTAGCAATGAGCAGTTCTTC.

This clonotype was seen a few times. The chain links TRBV20-1 to TRBJ1-6, with TRBD1 matching 7 bases. Germline CDR1 is DFQATT and CDR2 is SNEGSKA (reference sequence). CDR3 length: 12 amino acids. The ends lost 5 bases at V and 7 bases at J; junction bases unmatched: 2. The CDR3 DNA is TGCAGTGCTGAGGGACAGAATTCACCCCTCCACTTT. As protein: CSAEGQNSPLHF.

The gene calls are TRBV9 and TRBJ2-2; D ambiguous. The ends were cut back, 6 bases at V and 0 bases at J, with 9 bases in the middle. Germline V lookup: CDR1 SGDLS, CDR2 YYNGEE. The CDR3 totals 14 residues. CDR3 protein: CASNQHPNTGELFF. CDR3 in DNA: TGTGCCAGCAACCAACATCCGAACACCGGGGAGCTGTTTTTT.

This chain joins TRBV19 and TRBJ1-4, with 9 bases identical to TRBD1. Looked up from germline, CDR1 is LNHDA and CDR2 is SQIVND (reference sequence). The CDR3 covers 14 residues. The trim removed 7 bases at V and 5 bases at J, leaving 5 bases unmatched. Here the CDR3 reads CASTKDRGNEKLFF. In DNA, the CDR3 is TGTGCCAGTACCAAGGACAGGGGAAATGAAAAACTGTTTTTT.

V gene TRBV11-1 combines with J gene TRBJ1-6; D ambiguous. The V gene's germline CDR1 is SGHAT and CDR2 FQDESV (reference sequence). Trimming removed 2 bases at V and 8 bases at J, with 4 bases between. CDR3 size: 12 residues. The CDR3 region has the DNA TGTGCCAGCAGCTTACCCCATTCACCCCTCCACTTT. This sequence encodes CASSLPHSPLHF.

V is TRBV10-3 and J is TRBJ2-3, with TRBD2 matching 11 bases. Germline-derived CDR1 and CDR2 are ENHRY and SYGVKD. Trimming removed 11 bases from V and 4 bases from J; junction bases left unmatched: 5. The CDR3 consists of 13 residues. The CDR3 bases are TGTGCCTACGGGACTAGCGGCTCAGATACGCAGTATTTT. This gives the protein CAYGTSGSDTQYF.

This clonotype was recorded only once. A read error may produce the germline difference seen at one junction end. The chain links TRBV4-2 to TRBJ1-4; no definite D call. The germline CDR1 and CDR2 sequences are LGHNA and YNFKEQ. This CDR3 region has 15 residues. The CDR3 loop reads CACSRSTGTNEKLFF. CDR3 DNA sequence: TGTGCCTGCAGCCGCTCAACGGGAACTAATGAAAAACTGTTTTTT.

Concerning this clonotype itself: This may be a read error: a much more frequent sequence differs by one nucleotide. The chain combines TRBV5-8 with TRBJ2-1; D perhaps matches TRBD2 (6 bases). The J call is uncertain, as TRBJ2-7 better fits the DNA end. The germline CDR1 and CDR2 sequences are SGHTS and YDEGEE. This CDR3 spans 16 amino acids. CDR3 nucleotides: TGTGCCAGCAGCGTCCACCCGGGACTCTCCTACAATGAGCAGTACTTC. Translation gives CASSVHPGLSYNEQYF.

The CDR3 DNA is TGTGCCAGCAGCCCCCGGGCCCGATTCACAGATACGCAGTATTTT. Translating gives CASSPRARFTDTQYF. The chain recombines TRBV28 with TRBJ2-3; D remains ambiguous. This CDR3 has 15 amino acids. CDR1 MDHEN and CDR2 SYDVKM come from the germline V gene. V was pared by 6 bases and J by 2 bases, with 15 bases between.

The rearrangement uses TRBV12-3 or TRBV12-4 and TRBJ1-5; TRBD1 matches at 10 bases. Trimming took 4 bases from V and 6 from J; bases not matched to a gene: 15. The CDR3 runs to 18 residues. CDR3 bases: TGTGCCAGCAGTTCGACCCGGTGGGGACAGGGGTATACTCAGCCCCAGCATTTT. Its translation: CASSSTRWGQGYTQPQHF.

This clonotype was seen more than once but under ten times. The chain couples TRBV7-9 to TRBJ2-1; D gene uncertain. The germline V gene has CDR1 SEHNR and CDR2 FQNEAQ (reference sequence). V lost 4 bases to trimming and J lost 8 bases, with 18 bases between them. The length of the CDR3 is 15 residues. The CDR3 nucleotides read TGTGCCAGCAGCTCGCCAGCGCCATCGGGCCATGAGCAGTTCTTC. Translating it yields CASSSPAPSGHEQFF. Complete variable domain (other parts from reference TRBV7-9 and TRBJ2-1): DTGVSQNPRHKITKRGQNVTFRCDPISEHNRLYWYRQTLGQGPEFLTYFQNEAQLEKSRLLSDRFSAERPKGSFSTLEIQRTEQGDSAMYLCASSSPAPSGHEQFFGPGTRLTVL.

This clonotype occurred a few times. The rearrangement links TRBV7-9 to TRBJ1-1, with D perhaps TRBD1 (5 bases). The germline gives CDR1 SEHNR, CDR2 FQNEAQ (reference sequence). The germline V and J ends were trimmed by 6 bases and 4 bases, with 18 bases remaining between them. The CDR3 has 15 amino acids. CDR3 bases: TGTGCCAGCAGTTTCGACGGACAAAGGGGCACTGAAGCTTTCTTT. Translated: CASSFDGQRGTEAFF.

V and J are TRBV9 and TRBJ2-1; D not certain. The V gene lost 4 bases and the J gene lost 5 bases, with 10 bases spanning the gap. Germline lookup yields CDR1 SGDLS and CDR2 YYNGEE. This CDR3 region has 13 residues. CDR3 in DNA: TGTGCCAGCAGCAGAGACCCCGACAATGAGCAGTTCTTC. This codes for CASSRDPDNEQFF.

The rearrangement joins TRBV9 to TRBJ1-5; TRBD1 might be the D (5 bases). The V end was cut by 0 bases, the J end by 7 bases, with 11 bases between. CDR1 and CDR2 (germline): SGDLS, YYNGEE. CDR3 length equals 14 residues. CDR3 loop: CASSVAPGTQPQHF. The CDR3 DNA is TGTGCCAGCAGCGTAGCCCCAGGGACCCAGCCCCAGCATTTT.

In its sample, this clonotype was seen a few times. The J gene is TRBJ1-1, the V gene TRBV4-2, with TRBD1 identical over 9 bases. The CDR3 runs 15 residues. The V segment lost 0 bases and the J segment 6 bases; nucleotides outside the gene matches: 5. Germline-derived CDR1 and CDR2 are LGHNA and YNFKEQ. The CDR3, as DNA: TGTGCCAGCAGCCAAGAGGGACAGGGAGCTTCTGAAGCTTTCTTT. It specifies CASSQEGQGASEAFF.

Many counts were recorded for this clonotype. The chain employs TRBV3-1 and TRBJ1-1; D is ambiguous. The CDR3 is made up of 14 amino acids. Deletions cut 1 base from V and 1 base from J, with 7 bases between. CDR1 LGHDT and CDR2 YNNKEL come from the germline V gene (reference sequence). Here the CDR3 reads CASSQVEGNTEAFF. CDR3 nucleotides: TGTGCCAGCAGCCAAGTGGAGGGGAACACTGAAGCTTTCTTT.

This chain connects TRBV4-2 to TRBJ1-6; no clear D gene. The V gene lost 0 bases and the J gene lost 4 bases, with 10 bases spanning the gap. The CDR3 sequence is 16 residues long. CDR1 and CDR2 (germline): LGHNA, YNFKEQ. The CDR3 DNA follows: TGTGCCAGCAGCCAAGATCCAGGTGGTTATAATTCACCCCTCCACTTT. Translation: CASSQDPGGYNSPLHF.

The chain has TRBV3-1 and TRBJ1-1; D is unresolved. The CDR3 has 14 amino acids. Deletions cut 2 bases from V and 4 bases from J, with 11 bases between. The germline V gene encodes CDR1 LGHDT and CDR2 YNNKEL (reference sequence). CDR3 residues: CASSQLYGATEAFF. Written as DNA, the CDR3 is TGTGCCAGCAGCCAACTGTACGGAGCCACTGAAGCTTTCTTT.

This clonotype was counted between two and nine times. The junction departs from the called germline gene at one end, perhaps through a read error. The chain couples TRBV5-5 to TRBJ1-6; D may be TRBD1 (5 bases). This CDR3 contains 14 residues. Germline-derived CDR1 and CDR2 are SGHKS and YYEKEE (reference sequence). Written as DNA, the CDR3 is TGTGCCTGCAGCTTGTTATGGGGGAATTCACCCCTCCACTTT. It is translated as CACSLLWGNSPLHF.

The gene calls are TRBV7-2 and TRBJ2-2; 8 bases map to TRBD2. The J segment lost 3 bases and the V segment lost 4 bases, leaving 10 bases of the junction unmatched. Germline CDR1 and CDR2: SGHTA and FQGNSA. The CDR3 contains 17 residues. This chain's CDR3 is CASSSDYSGADTGELFF. CDR3 nucleotides: TGTGCCAGCAGCTCCGATTATAGCGGGGCGGACACCGGGGAGCTGTTTTTT. The whole variable domain, filled in from reference TRBV7-2 and TRBJ2-2, reads GAGVSQSPSNKVTEKGKDVELRCDPISGHTALYWYRQSLGQGLEFLIYFQGNSAPDKSGLPSDRFSAERTGGSVSTLTIQRTQQEDSAVYLCASSSDYSGADTGELFFGEGSRLTVL.

This rearrangement joins TRBV29-1 to TRBJ1-1, with 9 bases identical to TRBD1. This CDR3 spans 17 amino acids. From germline, CDR1 is SQVTM and CDR2 ANQGSEA. V lost 5 bases and J lost 1; bases outside the gene matches: 14. CDR3 nucleotide sequence: TGCAGCGTTCAGGGGGGACAGGGCCGGGTAACGAACACTGAAGCTTTCTTT. It encodes CSVQGGQGRVTNTEAFF.

The CDR3 spells CASSPTGGANVLTF. In DNA form, the CDR3 reads TGTGCCAGCAGTCCTACTGGTGGGGCCAACGTCCTGACTTTC. The chain uses TRBV12-3 or TRBV12-4 and TRBJ2-6; D is undetermined. The CDR3 loop spans 14 amino acids. Trimming took off 5 bases at V and 3 bases at J, with 8 bases between the two ends.

The chain carries TRBV9 and TRBJ2-7, with D possibly being TRBD1 (6 bases). CDR3 length: 14 residues. The ends were cut back, 7 bases at V and 4 bases at J, with 18 bases in the middle. CDR1 is SGDLS, CDR2 YYNGEE, per germline. CDR3 amino acids: CASDRQGQGYEQYF. Written as DNA, the CDR3 is TGTGCCAGCGACAGGCAGGGGCAGGGGTACGAGCAGTACTTC.

This clonotype was seen a handful of times. The chain is built from TRBV25-1 and TRBJ1-2; 7 nucleotides line up with TRBD1. V was clipped by 1 base and J by 8 bases; unmatched bases: 7. The CDR3 has 14 amino acids. The germline V gene has CDR1 MGHDK and CDR2 SYGVNS. The CDR3 nucleotides are TGTGCCAGCAGTGAATCAGGGGGACCGGGGGGCTACACCTTC. Its protein is CASSESGGPGGYTF.

Note on this clonotype: One end of the junction varies from germline; a read error may be responsible. The CDR3 reads CAGSLVFGTDTQYF. The CDR3 coding sequence is TGTGCCGGCAGCTTAGTGTTCGGCACAGATACGCAGTATTTT. The chain has TRBV7-2 and TRBJ2-3; D remains unclear. This CDR3 contains 14 residues. Germline V gene sequence: CDR1 SGHTA, CDR2 FQGNSA.

In this sample, this clonotype turned up a few times. This chain uses TRBV7-2 with TRBJ1-5, with 7 bases that match TRBD1. The CDR3 is made up of 15 amino acids. Trimming removed 1 base from V and 7 bases from J; junction bases left unmatched: 7. Germline V CDR1 and CDR2: SGHTA, FQGNSA. The CDR3 DNA sequence: TGTGCCAGCAGCTTAGACGAGGGGGCGCGACAGCCCCAGCATTTT. This codes for CASSLDEGARQPQHF.